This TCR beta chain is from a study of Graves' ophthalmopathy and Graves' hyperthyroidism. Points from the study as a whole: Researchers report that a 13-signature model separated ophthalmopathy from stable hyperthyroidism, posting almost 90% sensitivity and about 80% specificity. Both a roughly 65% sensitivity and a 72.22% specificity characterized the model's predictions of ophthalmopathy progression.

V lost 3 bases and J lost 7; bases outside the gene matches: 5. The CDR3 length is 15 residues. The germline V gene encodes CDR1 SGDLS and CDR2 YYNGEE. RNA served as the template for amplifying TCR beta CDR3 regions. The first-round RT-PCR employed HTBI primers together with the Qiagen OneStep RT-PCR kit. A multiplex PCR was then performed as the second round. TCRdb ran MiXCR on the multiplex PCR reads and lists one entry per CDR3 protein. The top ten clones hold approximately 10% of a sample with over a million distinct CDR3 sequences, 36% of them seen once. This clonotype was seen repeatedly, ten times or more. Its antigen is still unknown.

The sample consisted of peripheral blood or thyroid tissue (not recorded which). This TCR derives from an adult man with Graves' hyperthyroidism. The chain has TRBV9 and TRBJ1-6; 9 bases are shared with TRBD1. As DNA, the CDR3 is TGTGCCAGCAGCGGGACCGGGACAGGGAATTCACCCCTCCACTTT. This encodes CASSGTGTGNSPLHF.